Below are 2 T cell receptor beta chains sequenced from a single sample in a study of T-cell memory formation after mild COVID-19. TCRdb recomputed calls from the 5' RACE reads with MiXCR, one row per CDR3 protein. The top ten clones hold just over 8% of a sample with 550,000 to 700,000 distinct CDR3 sequences, approximately 15% of them seen once. The sample taken for sequencing was PBMCs or a T cell subset sorted from them (not recorded which). The receptors come from an adult woman who had mild COVID-19 (a few samples of this study predate the infection). Cell type and time point are not known.

The chain has TRBV7-3 and TRBJ2-3; 7 bases are a match to TRBD2. CDR1 is SGHTA and CDR2 is FQGTGA in the germline V gene. The CDR3 loop spans 15 amino acids. J gave up 2 bases and V 9 bases, and 11 bases lay outside the gene matches. CDR3 sequence (DNA): TGTGCCAGTTCCGCCCGCGGGGGTCCCACAGATACGCAGTATTTT. Protein product: CASSARGGPTDTQYF.

The chain joins TRBV20-1 to TRBJ1-5, with 8 bases identical to TRBD1. CDR3 size: 13 residues. Germline V gene data show CDR1 as DFQATT and CDR2 as SNEGSKA (reference sequence). Losses at the gene ends were 5 bases for V and 6 bases for J; bases not matched to a gene: 6. CDR3 coding DNA: TGCAGTGCTCACGGACAGGGAACTCAGCCCCAGCATTTT. Protein product: CSAHGQGTQPQHF.